The 30 T cell receptor beta chains below all came from one sample that was sequenced in a study of metastatic and nonmetastatic thyroid tumors. TCRdb re-analyzed the PCR reads using MiXCR. Among some 13,000 clones listed, approximately 26% were seen once. Patients were all untreated before their thyroid surgery. Sequenced sample: tumor tissue. The receptors stem from a female donor with papillary thyroid cancer or a benign thyroid nodule (not recorded which). Some clones in this sample may be carry-over from other donors' samples.

The chain couples TRBV11-2 to TRBJ2-7, with 8 bases identical to TRBD2. Germline V CDR1 and CDR2: SGHAT, FQNNGV. The CDR3 runs 14 residues. V shed 0 bases and J 6 bases; nucleotides not matched to a gene: 4. The DNA for the CDR3 is TGTGCCAGCAGCTTAGATTCTAGCGGGCGCGAGCAGTACTTC. Translating it yields CASSLDSSGREQYF.

The V and J genes are TRBV20-1 and TRBJ1-1, with D unresolved. Trimming removed 6 bases at V and 7 bases at J, with 15 bases between. The CDR3 has 12 amino acids. The germline V gene encodes CDR1 DFQATT and CDR2 SNEGSKA (reference sequence). The CDR3 region has the DNA TGCAGTGCCTTGAATCCATTGGGTGAAGCTTTCTTT. Amino acids: CSALNPLGEAFF.

This clone was seen only a few times. At one end the junction does not follow the germline gene, possibly because of a read error. The chain couples TRBV6-1 to TRBJ1-1; 8 bases line up with TRBD1. Germline V gene data show CDR1 as MNHNS and CDR2 as SASEGT. This CDR3 has 15 residues. The CDR3, as DNA: TGTGCCAGCAGTTTTACATACCCAGGGGGCTCTGAAGCTTTATTT. Protein sequence: CASSFTYPGGSEALF.

V gene TRBV29-1 combines with J gene TRBJ2-1; D gene uncertain. Per germline, CDR1 SQVTM and CDR2 ANQGSEA. CDR3 length equals 12 residues. Trimming removed 4 bases at V and 10 bases at J, with 14 bases between. The DNA for the CDR3 is TGCAGCGTTGGGGTCTTATCGTGGGAGCAGTTCTTC. Its protein product is CSVGVLSWEQFF.

This clone was counted ten times or more. It may be a read error: a sequence one base away is much more abundant. The chain couples TRBV5-1 to TRBJ2-3; no clear D. The CDR3 is made up of 12 amino acids. Germline V gene lookup returns CDR1 SGHRS and CDR2 YFSETQ. CDR3 sequence: CASSLYTDTRYF. The DNA of the CDR3 is TGCGCCAGCAGCCTCTACACAGATACGCGGTATTTT. The full variable domain, with the rest looked up from reference TRBV5-1 and TRBJ2-3, is KAGVTQTPRYLIKTRGQQVTLSCSPISGHRSVSWYQQTPGQGLQFLFEYFSETQRNKGNFPGRFSGRQFSNSRSEMNVSTLELGDSALYLCASSLYTDTRYFGPGTRLTVL.

The chain uses TRBV30 and TRBJ1-5; tentative D call: TRBD1 (5 bases). The CDR3 runs 15 residues. Germline CDR1 is GTSNPN and CDR2 is SVGIG (reference sequence). The V end was cut by 2 bases, the J end by 5 bases, with 16 bases between. CDR3 region: CAWSFTGPWDQPQHF. CDR3 in DNA: TGTGCCTGGAGTTTTACGGGACCGTGGGATCAGCCCCAGCATTTT. Supplemented by reference TRBV30 and TRBJ1-5, the full variable domain reads SQTIHQWPATLVQPVGSPLSLECTVEGTSNPNLYWYRQAAGRGLQLLFYSVGIGQISSEVPQNLSASRPQDRQFILSSKKLLLSDSGFYLCAWSFTGPWDQPQHFGDGTRLSIL.

This clone was observed many times. The chain joins TRBV7-9 to TRBJ1-1; D gene uncertain. V dropped 3 bases and J dropped 4 bases, with 6 bases sitting between them. CDR3 size: 12 residues. Per the germline V gene, CDR1 is SEHNR and CDR2 is FQNEAQ (reference sequence). CDR3 coding DNA: TGTGCCAGCAGCTTTGTGCCCACTGAAGCTTTCTTT. Protein product: CASSFVPTEAFF.

This clone is categorized as medium-sized. The chain is built from TRBV11-3 and TRBJ2-7; 13 nucleotides agree with TRBD2. This CDR3 region has 15 residues. Germline V gene data show CDR1 as SGHNT and CDR2 as YENEEA. The junction had 5 bases not matched to a gene; V was cut back by 2 bases and J by 7 bases. CDR3 DNA sequence: TGTGCCAGCAGCTTAAGACTAGCGGGAGGTAGTGAGCAGTACTTC. It specifies CASSLRLAGGSEQYF.

Note on this clone: A much larger clone differs from this one at a single base, so this may be a read error. The rearrangement links TRBV27 to TRBJ1-2; D is uncertain. This CDR3 is 15 amino acids long. CDR1 is MNHEY and CDR2 is SMNVEV in the germline V gene (reference sequence). The CDR3 protein is CASSFRPPGPYAYTF. As DNA, the CDR3 is TGTGCCAGCAGTTTCCGTCCGCCAGGACCCTATGCCTACACCTTC.

This clone came up many times. A read error may explain this, as a much larger clone is one base away. The chain joins TRBV6-1 to TRBJ2-5; 9 bases map to TRBD1. The CDR3 extends over 15 amino acids. Trimming took 6 bases from V and 5 from J; bases not matched to a gene: 10. CDR1 and CDR2 (germline): MNHNS, SASEGT. CDR3 DNA sequence: TGTGCCAGCAGCCCCCCACAGGGGGCGAGGGAGACCCAGTACTTC. Protein: CASSPPQGARETQYF.

This clone has at least ten counts. With a much larger clone just one base away, this may be a read error. The rearrangement joins TRBV6-2 or TRBV6-3 to TRBJ2-3; D uncertain. The CDR3 is 14 amino acids. CDR1 is MNHEY and CDR2 is SVGEGT in the germline V gene. DNA of the CDR3: TGTGCCAGCGGTTATTTTCCCGGCACAGATACGCAGTATTTT. This translates into CASGYFPGTDTQYF.

The chain uses TRBV13 and TRBJ1-4, with TRBD1 as a possible D gene (5 bases). CDR3 length equals 16 residues. Germline lookup yields CDR1 PRHDT and CDR2 FYEKMQ (reference sequence). V lost 2 bases to trimming and J lost 3 bases, with 13 bases between them. CDR3 sequence reads: CASSLHRDQPNEKLFF. DNA of the CDR3: TGTGCCAGCAGCTTACACCGGGACCAACCTAATGAAAAACTGTTTTTT.

J is TRBJ2-7 and V is TRBV9; 8 bases fit TRBD2. The CDR3 runs 15 residues. Trimming cost V 0 bases and J 1 base; bases outside gene matches: 3. Germline V CDR1 and CDR2: SGDLS, YYNGEE. As DNA, the CDR3 is TGTGCCAGCAGCGTAGGTGGGACTAGGTCCTACGAGCAGTACTTC. Its translation is CASSVGGTRSYEQYF.

This clone ranks as medium-sized. The chain joins TRBV18 to TRBJ1-2; TRBD1 matches 7 bases. Trimming cost V 3 bases and J 6 bases; bases outside gene matches: 1. Looked up from germline, CDR1 is KGHSH and CDR2 is LQKENI. CDR3 size: 12 residues. The CDR3 DNA sequence: TGTGCCAGCTCACCCACAGGGGATGGCTACACCTTC. It translates to CASSPTGDGYTF. The variable domain in full, with the rest retrieved from reference TRBV18 and TRBJ1-2, is NAGVMQNPRHLVRRRGQEARLRCSPMKGHSHVYWYRQLPEEGLKFMVYLQKENIIDESGMPKERFSAEFPKEGPSILRIQQVVRGDSAAYFCASSPTGDGYTFGSGTRLTVV.

This clone is categorized as medium-sized. This rearrangement joins TRBV6-1 to TRBJ1-2; 8 bases are a match to TRBD1. V was clipped by 6 bases and J by 2 bases; unmatched bases: 2. The CDR3 totals 13 residues. In germline, CDR1 is MNHNS, CDR2 SASEGT. The CDR3 here is CASRRTGNYGYTF. The CDR3 DNA reads as TGTGCCAGCAGGCGGACAGGGAACTATGGCTACACCTTC.

This clone was detected many times. The chain combines TRBV4-1 with TRBJ1-1; 8 nucleotides agree with TRBD1. The CDR3 totals 15 residues. V lost 3 bases and J lost 2; bases outside the gene matches: 5. Germline V gene data show CDR1 as MGHRA and CDR2 as YSYEKL. The CDR3 coding sequence is TGCGCCAGCAGCCAGGCGGACAGGGTCAACACTGAAGCTTTCTTT. Amino acids: CASSQADRVNTEAFF.

This clone appeared a single time. The chain couples TRBV11-1 to TRBJ2-1; possibly TRBD1 for D (6 bases). Germline CDR1 reads SGHAT; CDR2 reads FQDESV (reference sequence). V lost 6 bases and J lost 1, with 13 bases in between. This CDR3 comprises 15 residues. The CDR3 loop reads CASRPGVLSYNEQFF. The CDR3 DNA sequence: TGTGCCAGCAGGCCAGGGGTATTGTCCTACAATGAGCAGTTCTTC.

The V gene is TRBV10-2, the J gene TRBJ1-5; weak D call: TRBD1 (5 bases). CDR1 is WSHSY and CDR2 is SAAADI in the germline V gene. The CDR3 extends over 13 amino acids. Trimming stripped 6 bases from V and 0 bases from J, with 6 bases between. CDR3 DNA: TGCGCCAGCAGAGACAGTAGCAATCAGCCCCAGCATTTT. Its protein product is CASRDSSNQPQHF.

This clone is medium-sized (0.01 to 0.1%). The chain couples TRBV6-1 to TRBJ2-2; D uncertain. Germline values: CDR1 MNHNS, CDR2 SASEGT. CDR3 length equals 13 residues. V lost 6 bases and J lost 5, with 10 bases in between. The CDR3 loop reads CASRDRLTGELFF. CDR3 DNA: TGTGCCAGCAGAGATAGACTTACCGGGGAGCTGTTTTTT.

This chain connects TRBV6-1 to TRBJ1-6, with D hard to call. Trimming removed 3 bases at V and 5 bases at J, with 8 bases between. CDR1 MNHNS and CDR2 SASEGT come from the germline V gene. CDR3 length: 14 amino acids. The CDR3 nucleotides read TGTGCCAGCAGTGACTCGGGAGATAATTCACCCCTCCACTTT. This codes for CASSDSGDNSPLHF.

By its share, this clone is medium-sized. V and J are TRBV15 and TRBJ1-5; D is unresolved. CDR1 and CDR2 (germline): LNHNV, YYDKDF (reference sequence). Trimming took off 0 bases at V and 3 bases at J, with 9 bases between the two ends. The CDR3 extends over 15 amino acids. CDR3 in amino acids: CATSRDRLTNQPQHF. The CDR3 DNA follows: TGTGCCACCAGCAGAGATCGACTTACCAATCAGCCCCAGCATTTT. The variable domain in full, with the rest retrieved from reference TRBV15 and TRBJ1-5, is DAMVIQNPRYQVTQFGKPVTLSCSQTLNHNVMYWYQQKSSQAPKLLFHYYDKDFNNEADTPDNFQSRRPNTSFCFLDIRSPGLGDTAMYLCATSRDRLTNQPQHFGDGTRLSIL.

The sample holds many counts of this clone. The chain links TRBV7-2 to TRBJ1-2; D is uncertain. CDR1 is SGHTA, CDR2 FQGNSA, per germline. The CDR3 length is 15 residues. V was clipped by 4 bases and J by 1 base, with 13 bases between them. CDR3 nucleotides: TGTGCCAGCAGCTCCGAGTTATCCAATAACTATGGCTACACCTTC. Its translation: CASSSELSNNYGYTF.

This clone is labeled as medium-sized. The sample has other DNA sequences that encode this CDR3 too. The V and J genes are TRBV6-1 and TRBJ2-6; 9 positions agree with TRBD1. Germline V gives CDR1 MNHNS, CDR2 SASEGT. The CDR3 has 17 residues. The ends lost 6 bases at V and 0 bases at J; junction bases unmatched: 6. In DNA, the CDR3 is TGTGCCAGCAGACTAGGACAGGGGAGCTCTGGGGCCAACGTCCTGACTTTC. It is translated as CASRLGQGSSGANVLTF.

The chain employs TRBV5-1 and TRBJ1-1; maybe TRBD1 (6 bases). CDR1 and CDR2 from the germline V gene are SGHRS and YFSETQ. CDR3 length: 16 amino acids. Trimming stripped 4 bases from V and 5 bases from J, with 21 bases between. The CDR3 protein is CASSNTWGPGMTEAFF. In DNA form, the CDR3 reads TGCGCCAGCAGCAATACATGGGGGCCTGGGATGACTGAAGCTTTCTTT.

A few counts support this clone. The chain joins TRBV7-2 to TRBJ1-5; possible D gene TRBD1, 5 bases. Per the germline V gene, CDR1 is SGHTA and CDR2 is FQGNSA. There are 15 residues in the CDR3. Trimming removed 1 base at V and 5 bases at J, with 12 bases between. CDR3 sequence: CASSLVRVGDQPQHF. The CDR3 coding sequence is TGTGCCAGCAGCTTAGTCAGGGTTGGGGATCAGCCCCAGCATTTT.

The CDR3 DNA reads as TGCAGTGCTAGAGGGGTCGGCAGCACCTACGAGCAGTACGTC. Translated: CSARGVGSTYEQYV. The chain has TRBV20-1 and TRBJ2-7; no definite D call. CDR1 is DFQATT and CDR2 is SNEGSKA in the germline V gene (reference sequence). The length of the CDR3 is 14 residues. The V end was cut by 1 base, the J end by 2 bases, with 12 bases between.

This chain links TRBV7-6 with TRBJ2-2; no definite D call. Trimming took 4 bases from V and 11 from J, leaving 14 bases between them. This CDR3 contains 13 residues. Germline CDR1 is SGHVS and CDR2 is FNYEAQ. The CDR3 protein is CASSSDLNGELFF. DNA of the CDR3: TGTGCCAGCAGCTCTGACTTGAACGGTGAGCTGTTTTTT.

This clone is categorized as medium-sized. V is TRBV9 and J is TRBJ2-7; TRBD2 matches 10 bases. The CDR3 length is 18 residues. J gave up 2 bases and V 0 bases, and 11 bases lay outside the gene matches. Per germline, CDR1 SGDLS and CDR2 YYNGEE. The CDR3: CASSVDGRGLAGAYEQYF. The CDR3 DNA follows: TGTGCCAGCAGCGTAGACGGTAGGGGCCTAGCGGGGGCCTACGAGCAGTACTTC.

V and J are TRBV30 and TRBJ2-1, with 7 nucleotides matching TRBD2. From germline, CDR1 is GTSNPN and CDR2 SVGIG (reference sequence). The J segment lost 4 bases and the V segment lost 4 bases, leaving 7 bases of the junction unmatched. This CDR3 comprises 14 residues. The CDR3 region is CAWKGGSGYNEQFF. Here the CDR3 DNA reads TGTGCCTGGAAGGGCGGGAGTGGGTACAATGAGCAGTTCTTC.

This clone was observed once. J is TRBJ1-6 and V is TRBV11-2; no clear D. Trimming cost V 3 bases and J 5 bases, with 14 bases left between them. Germline V gives CDR1 SGHAT, CDR2 FQNNGV. The CDR3 runs to 16 residues. In DNA, the CDR3 is TGTGCCAGCAGCTTTTCTACAGAAAATCATAATTCACCCCTCCACTTT. This codes for CASSFSTENHNSPLHF.